This T cell receptor beta chain was identified in a study of T cell responses to AZD1222 COVID-19 vaccine. Here immunoSEQ multiplex PCR was the method, and the copy in TCRdb shows in-frame clones only, minus some. The table has 70,000 to 95,000 clones, 91% seen once. Study-level findings and limits: Every sample of the repertoires postdated the peak T cell response. Possibly, clonal diversity was underestimated; donors were largely white British and included more females. CD4 TCRs associated with vaccination spanned spike, dominating at 160-218 and 743-854. Close to half of spike-specific TCRs reportedly recognize unmutated variant regions.

The germline gives CDR1 MGHRA, CDR2 YSYEKL. With 4 bases removed from V and 1 base from J, the gap between germline ends came to 13 bases. The CDR3 is 15 amino acids. This clone was recorded only once. What it binds is not known. This TCR derives from an adult who received the AZD1222 COVID-19 vaccine. The sequencing used peripheral blood, collected 28 days after the second AZD1222 dose. The rearrangement uses TRBV4-1 and TRBJ1-1; a weak D match, TRBD1 (5 bases). CDR3 residues: CASSPGSGANTEAFF. CDR3 bases: TGCGCCAGCAGCCCAGGTAGCGGGGCGAACACTGAAGCTTTCTTT.